Shown below are 12 T cell receptor beta chains from a single sample sequenced in a study of T cell responses to AZD1222 COVID-19 vaccine (dated by TCRdb to about 2021). According to the study, the label for this sample's time point signals: baseline before first vaccination. The library was obtained by the immunoSEQ multiplex PCR assay. As stored in TCRdb, this immuneACCESS dataset retains in-frame rearrangements with V and J assigned. A fraction of the clones does not appear; measured against another copy, unresolved V genes explain less than half of the discrepancy, and the remainder lacks a known reason. Counted in this sample were 140,000 to 150,000 clones; about nine tenths of them appeared once. Of the sample, about 16% falls within the top ten clones. The specimen was peripheral blood, collected on day 0 of AZD1222 vaccination. These receptors all come from an adult in good health.

V and J are TRBV12-5 and TRBJ2-5; no reliable D call. V lost 0 bases and J lost 2, with 10 bases in between. The CDR3 has 15 residues. Germline V gene sequence: CDR1 LGHNT, CDR2 FRNRAP. In DNA, the CDR3 is TGTGCTAGTGGTTTGGTACTTAGCTTGCAAGAGACCCAGTACTTC. Its protein is CASGLVLSLQETQYF.

The chain is built from TRBV27 and TRBJ2-7, with unresolved D. CDR3 size: 14 residues. CDR1 MNHEY and CDR2 SMNVEV come from the germline V gene (reference sequence). V was cut by 5 bases and J by 0 bases, with 11 bases left in between. The CDR3: CASSEYGLSYEQYF. The CDR3 bases are TGTGCCAGCAGTGAGTATGGGCTCTCCTACGAGCAGTACTTC.

This rearrangement joins TRBV30 to TRBJ1-5, with D unresolved. V lost 3 bases and J lost 4, with 10 bases in between. In germline, CDR1 is GTSNPN, CDR2 SVGIG (reference sequence). The CDR3 sequence is 13 residues long. CDR3 coding DNA: TGTGCCTGGAGCTTCGGGGAAAATCAGCCCCAGCATTTT. It specifies CAWSFGENQPQHF. The whole variable domain, remainder taken from reference TRBV30 and TRBJ1-5, is SQTIHQWPATLVQPVGSPLSLECTVEGTSNPNLYWYRQAAGRGLQLLFYSVGIGQISSEVPQNLSASRPQDRQFILSSKKLLLSDSGFYLCAWSFGENQPQHFGDGTRLSIL.

CDR3 sequence (DNA): TGTGCCTGGAATGCTATTATGGGCGGCGGGGAGCTGTTTTTT. Protein product: CAWNAIMGGGELFF. The rearrangement links TRBV30 to TRBJ2-2; D gene unclear. This CDR3 region has 14 residues. Germline CDR1 and CDR2: GTSNPN and SVGIG (reference sequence). Trimming stripped 4 bases from V and 7 bases from J, with 16 bases between.

This rearrangement joins TRBV4-1 to TRBJ2-2; a possible D gene is TRBD2 (6 bases). Trimming removed 4 bases at V and 4 bases at J, with 13 bases between. Germline lookup yields CDR1 MGHRA and CDR2 YSYEKL. CDR3 length equals 15 residues. CDR3: CASSPRAGGTGELFF. CDR3 nucleotides: TGCGCCAGCAGCCCCCGGGCCGGGGGCACCGGGGAGCTGTTTTTT.

V is TRBV4-2 and J is TRBJ1-3, with D perhaps TRBD1 (6 bases). V dropped 0 bases and J dropped 0 bases, with 12 bases sitting between them. The germline V gene has CDR1 LGHNA and CDR2 YNFKEQ. The CDR3 covers 17 residues. The CDR3 DNA follows: TGTGCCAGCAGCCAAGATTATGGGGGCCTCTCTGGAAACACCATATATTTT. Translation: CASSQDYGGLSGNTIYF.

The chain employs TRBV5-5 and TRBJ1-3, with D perhaps matching TRBD1 (5 bases). V was clipped by 0 bases and J by 0 bases, with 13 bases between them. The CDR3 has 17 residues. Germline CDR1 is SGHKS and CDR2 is YYEKEE (reference sequence). In nucleotides, the CDR3 is TGTGCCAGCAGCTTGGTGTGGGACGGCTCCTCTGGAAACACCATATATTTT. Translation gives CASSLVWDGSSGNTIYF.

This clone was found once. V is TRBV6-4 and J is TRBJ1-2; 7 bases line up with TRBD1. There are 14 residues in the CDR3. J was trimmed by 7 bases and V by 0 bases; bases with no gene match: 5. The germline V gene encodes CDR1 MRHNA and CDR2 SNTAGT. CDR3 DNA: TGTGCCAGCAGTGACTCGACAGGGCTAGCTGGCTACACCTTC. The encoded protein is CASSDSTGLAGYTF.

In this sample, this clone turned up a few times. The rearrangement links TRBV11-1 to TRBJ1-4; D unclear. Trimming left V 3 bases short and J 6 bases short, with 11 bases between. The germline gives CDR1 SGHAT, CDR2 FQDESV (reference sequence). The CDR3 runs to 14 residues. The CDR3 spells CASSFRAGHEKLFF. The CDR3 DNA follows: TGTGCCAGCAGCTTCCGCGCCGGACATGAAAAACTGTTTTTT.

The chain has TRBV11-2 and TRBJ2-1, with 7 bases aligning to TRBD1. Per the germline V gene, CDR1 is SGHAT and CDR2 is FQNNGV. V gave up 3 bases and J gave up 1 base; unmatched junction bases: 3. This CDR3 has 15 residues. CDR3 residues: CASSLGRGSYNEQFF. The CDR3 bases are TGTGCCAGCAGCTTGGGCAGGGGGTCCTACAATGAGCAGTTCTTC.

The chain employs TRBV2 and TRBJ2-1; 8 bases align to TRBD2. Trimming removed 5 bases from V and 9 bases from J; junction bases left unmatched: 9. This CDR3 contains 14 residues. The germline gives CDR1 SNHLY, CDR2 FYNNEI. Here the CDR3 DNA reads TGTGCCAGCAGTATAGCGGGGTCCGTTCGTGAGCAGTTCTTC. Its translation: CASSIAGSVREQFF. The full variable domain, in which reference TRBV2 and TRBJ2-1 provide the parts outside the CDR3, is EPEVTQTPSHQVTQMGQEVILRCVPISNHLYFYWYRQILGQKVEFLVSFYNNEISEKSEIFDDQFSVERPDGSNFTLKIRSTKLEDSAMYFCASSIAGSVREQFFGPGTRLTVL.

This clone was observed once. J is TRBJ1-1 and V is TRBV5-5; D not resolved. This CDR3 contains 15 residues. Germline CDR1 SGHKS, CDR2 YYEKEE (reference sequence). Trimming pared 4 bases from V and 0 bases from J, leaving 13 bases between. This CDR3 is CASSPGAGVNTEAFF. DNA for the CDR3: TGTGCCAGCAGCCCAGGAGCCGGGGTGAACACTGAAGCTTTCTTT.